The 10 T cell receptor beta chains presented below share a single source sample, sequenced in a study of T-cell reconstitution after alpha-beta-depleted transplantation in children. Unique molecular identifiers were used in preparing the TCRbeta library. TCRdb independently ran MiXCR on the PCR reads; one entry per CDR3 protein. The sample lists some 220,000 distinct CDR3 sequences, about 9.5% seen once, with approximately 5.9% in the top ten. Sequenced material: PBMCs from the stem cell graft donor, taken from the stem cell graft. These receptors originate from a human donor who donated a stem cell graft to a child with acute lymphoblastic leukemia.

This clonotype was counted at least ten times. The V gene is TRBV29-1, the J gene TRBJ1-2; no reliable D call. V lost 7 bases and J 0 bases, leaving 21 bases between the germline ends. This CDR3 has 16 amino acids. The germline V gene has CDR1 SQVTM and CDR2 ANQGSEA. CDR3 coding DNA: TGCAGCGGAGGGTTTCAGACCCGAGGTACTAACTATGGCTACACCTTC. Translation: CSGGFQTRGTNYGYTF.

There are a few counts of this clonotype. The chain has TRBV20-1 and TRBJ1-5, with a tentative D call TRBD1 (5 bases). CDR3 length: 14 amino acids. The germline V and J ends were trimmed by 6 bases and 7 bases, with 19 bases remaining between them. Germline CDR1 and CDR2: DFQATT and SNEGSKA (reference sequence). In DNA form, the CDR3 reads TGCAGTGCCCAGGGCAGGGTAACGGGGCAGCCCCAGCATTTT. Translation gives CSAQGRVTGQPQHF.

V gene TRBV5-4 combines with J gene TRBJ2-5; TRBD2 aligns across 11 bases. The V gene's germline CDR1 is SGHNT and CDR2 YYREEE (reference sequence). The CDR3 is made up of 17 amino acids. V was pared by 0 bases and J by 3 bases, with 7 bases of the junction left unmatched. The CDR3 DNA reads TGTGCCAGCAGCTTGGGCTTTAGCGGGGGGGCGAAAGAGACCCAGTACTTC. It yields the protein CASSLGFSGGAKETQYF. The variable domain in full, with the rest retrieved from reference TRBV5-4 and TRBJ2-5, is ETGVTQSPTHLIKTRGQQVTLRCSSQSGHNTVSWYQQALGQGPQFIFQYYREEENGRGNFPPRFSGLQFPNYSSELNVNALELDDSALYLCASSLGFSGGAKETQYFGPGTRLLVL.

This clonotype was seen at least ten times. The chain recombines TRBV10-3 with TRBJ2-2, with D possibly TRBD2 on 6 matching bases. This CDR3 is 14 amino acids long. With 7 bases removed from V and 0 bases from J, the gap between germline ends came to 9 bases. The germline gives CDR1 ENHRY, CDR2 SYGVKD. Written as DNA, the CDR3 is TGTGCCATCAATCCGGGGGCGAACACCGGGGAGCTGTTTTTT. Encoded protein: CAINPGANTGELFF.

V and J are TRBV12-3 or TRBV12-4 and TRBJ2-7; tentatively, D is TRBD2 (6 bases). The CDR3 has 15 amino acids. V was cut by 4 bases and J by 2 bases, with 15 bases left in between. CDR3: CASSSRRGSPYEQYF. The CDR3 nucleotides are TGTGCCAGCAGTTCCAGACGGGGGAGCCCCTACGAGCAGTACTTC.

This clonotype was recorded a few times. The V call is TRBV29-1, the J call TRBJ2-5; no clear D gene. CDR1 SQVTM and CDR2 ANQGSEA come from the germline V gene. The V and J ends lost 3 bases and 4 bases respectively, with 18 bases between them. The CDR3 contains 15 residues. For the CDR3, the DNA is TGCAGCGTTGAGCCCCGGGTCGGAAGGATAGAGACCCAGTACTTC. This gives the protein CSVEPRVGRIETQYF.

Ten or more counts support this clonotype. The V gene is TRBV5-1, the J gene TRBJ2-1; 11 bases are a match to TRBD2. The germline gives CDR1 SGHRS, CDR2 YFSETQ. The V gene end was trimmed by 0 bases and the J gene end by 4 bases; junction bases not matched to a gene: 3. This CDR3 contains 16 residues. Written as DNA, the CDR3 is TGCGCCAGCAGCTTGGAGTTAGCGGGGGGGTACAATGAGCAGTTCTTC. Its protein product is CASSLELAGGYNEQFF.

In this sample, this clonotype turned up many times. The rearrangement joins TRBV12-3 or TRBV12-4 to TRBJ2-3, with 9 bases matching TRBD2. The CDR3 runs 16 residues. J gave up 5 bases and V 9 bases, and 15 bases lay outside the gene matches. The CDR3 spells CASNRPRGGLGDTQYF. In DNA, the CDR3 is TGTGCCAGTAATAGACCGCGGGGGGGCCTTGGAGATACGCAGTATTTT.

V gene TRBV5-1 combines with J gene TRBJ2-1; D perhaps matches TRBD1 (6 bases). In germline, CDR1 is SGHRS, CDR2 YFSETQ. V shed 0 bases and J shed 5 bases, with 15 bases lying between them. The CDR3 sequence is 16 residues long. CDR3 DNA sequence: TGCGCCAGCAGCTTGGGAAGGGGGAGCGAGGACAATGAGCAGTTCTTC. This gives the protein CASSLGRGSEDNEQFF.

The CDR3, as DNA: TGCGCCAGCAGCTTGGCCATCGCTAACGATGAGCAGTTCTTC. Translated: CASSLAIANDEQFF. The J gene is TRBJ2-1, the V gene TRBV5-1; D gene unclear. V shed 0 bases and J shed 8 bases, with 12 bases lying between them. CDR3 length equals 14 residues. The germline gives CDR1 SGHRS, CDR2 YFSETQ.